This TCR beta chain was captured in a study of blood T cell repertoires in COVID-19. Original handling: Amplification with reference gene primers provided the estimates of nucleated cell counts. Profiled with immunoSEQ multiplex PCR; TCRdb holds only in-frame clones, not every one. V, J and clone size derive from that table, while D and trimming were established from the DNA sequence. The data show 150,000 to 200,000 clones, with about 80% seen just once and 7% to 9% held by the top ten. Germline CDR1 is SGHDT and CDR2 is YYEEEE. This CDR3 comprises 13 residues. Trimming pared 5 bases from V and 1 base from J, leaving 10 bases between.

The genes are TRBV5-6 and TRBJ2-7, with D possibly TRBD2 on 6 matching bases. Source material: peripheral blood. This clonotype was sampled from a man aged 55 to 70 with acute or convalescent COVID-19. As DNA, the CDR3 is TGTGCCAGCAGGATGGGAGGATCCTACGAGCAGTACTTC. It yields the protein CASRMGGSYEQYF.